The 28 T cell receptor beta chains given below trace back to one sample, sequenced in a study of STAT5B mutations in CD4+ large granular lymphocyte leukemia. Data came from immunoSEQ multiplex PCR; TCRdb stores just in-frame clones and leaves some out. The data hold about 30,000 clones, with roughly 80% observed a single time. Sequencing input: CD4+ T cells from blood buffy coats. The source of these receptors is a human donor in good health.

The chain combines TRBV6-5 with TRBJ2-1; the D is unclear. Germline V gene data show CDR1 as MNHEY and CDR2 as SVGAGI. Trimming removed 6 bases at V and 9 bases at J, with 21 bases between. The CDR3 length is 15 residues. The CDR3 here is CASSPPYSLGGEQFF. In nucleotides, the CDR3 is TGTGCCAGCAGCCCCCCTTACAGCTTGGGCGGTGAGCAGTTCTTC.

This clone was found a few times. V is TRBV18 and J is TRBJ2-7; 12 bases agree with TRBD1. Germline V gene sequence: CDR1 KGHSH, CDR2 LQKENI. CDR3 length: 15 amino acids. V lost 2 bases and J lost 2; bases outside the gene matches: 1. CDR3 bases: TGTGCCAGCTCACCAGGGACAGGGGGCACCTACGAGCAGTACTTC. Amino acid sequence: CASSPGTGGTYEQYF.

The count of this clone is one. The chain carries TRBV18 and TRBJ1-6; D possibly corresponds to TRBD1 (6 bases). This CDR3 contains 17 residues. CDR1 and CDR2 from the germline V gene are KGHSH and LQKENI. V lost 3 bases and J 0 bases, leaving 12 bases between the germline ends. The CDR3 is CASSPRTVSSYNSPLHF. The CDR3 DNA sequence: TGTGCCAGCTCACCCAGGACAGTGAGCTCCTATAATTCACCCCTCCACTTT.

V gene TRBV5-1 combines with J gene TRBJ2-1; 7 positions match TRBD1. Trimming took 4 bases from V and 8 from J; bases not matched to a gene: 6. The CDR3 length is 13 residues. Germline V CDR1 and CDR2: SGHRS, YFSETQ. CDR3 DNA sequence: TGCGCCAGCAGCGCCGGGACAGCCCATGAGCAGTTCTTC. It specifies CASSAGTAHEQFF.

This clone appeared a few times. This chain's CDR3 is CASSKGPKYEQYF. CDR3 bases: TGTGCCAGCAGCAAGGGTCCTAAGTACGAGCAGTACTTC. The V and J genes are TRBV11-3 and TRBJ2-7, with unresolved D. CDR1 SGHNT and CDR2 YENEEA come from the germline V gene. This CDR3 region has 13 residues. V lost 5 bases and J lost 4, with 12 bases in between.

The V gene is TRBV10-3, the J gene TRBJ2-1, with 10 bases identical to TRBD2. This CDR3 spans 15 amino acids. J was trimmed by 7 bases and V by 6 bases; bases with no gene match: 9. Germline V lookup: CDR1 ENHRY, CDR2 SYGVKD. DNA of the CDR3: TGTGCCATCAGCCTAGCGGGGGCCCAAGGGAATGAGCAGTTCTTC. This encodes CAISLAGAQGNEQFF.

This clone occurred once. The chain uses TRBV2 and TRBJ2-1; D might be TRBD2 (6 bases). This CDR3 has 16 amino acids. Germline values: CDR1 SNHLY, CDR2 FYNNEI. V lost 1 base to trimming and J lost 5 bases, with 15 bases between them. CDR3 coding DNA: TGTGCCAGCAGTGAAGGGGTCGGGGGTGCAGACAATGAGCAGTTCTTC. It translates to CASSEGVGGADNEQFF. Looking up the rest from reference TRBV2 and TRBJ2-1 gives the full variable domain: EPEVTQTPSHQVTQMGQEVILRCVPISNHLYFYWYRQILGQKVEFLVSFYNNEISEKSEIFDDQFSVERPDGSNFTLKIRSTKLEDSAMYFCASSEGVGGADNEQFFGPGTRLTVL.

This clone appeared a few times. The chain couples TRBV5-4 to TRBJ1-6; 7 nucleotides match TRBD1. Per the germline V gene, CDR1 is SGHNT and CDR2 is YYREEE (reference sequence). J gave up 6 bases and V 4 bases, and 10 bases lay outside the gene matches. This CDR3 has 16 amino acids. The CDR3 loop is CASSRYGTATNSPLHF. As DNA, the CDR3 is TGTGCCAGCAGCCGCTACGGGACAGCGACTAATTCACCCCTCCACTTT.

The sample holds one count of this clone. The chain uses TRBV30 and TRBJ2-3; TRBD2 agrees at 8 bases. CDR1 and CDR2 from the germline V gene are GTSNPN and SVGIG (reference sequence). The CDR3 length is 16 residues. The V and J ends lost 1 base and 1 base, in that order; junction bases with no gene match: 7. The chain's CDR3 is CAWSALGRAGTDTQYF. The CDR3 nucleotides read TGTGCCTGGAGTGCCCTCGGGAGGGCGGGCACAGATACGCAGTATTTT.

This clone showed up just a few times. The genes are TRBV5-1 and TRBJ2-5; D gene unclear. Germline V gene sequence: CDR1 SGHRS, CDR2 YFSETQ. Between the trimmed V and J ends, which lost 1 base and 4 bases, there was a span of 14 bases. The CDR3 sequence is 15 residues long. Here the CDR3 reads CASSLTSLAGETQYF. DNA of the CDR3: TGCGCCAGCAGCTTGACTTCCCTGGCTGGAGAGACCCAGTACTTC.

The chain has TRBV6-5 and TRBJ2-3, with unresolved D. Germline CDR1 and CDR2: MNHEY and SVGAGI. V was clipped by 2 bases and J by 6 bases, with 3 bases between them. The CDR3 runs to 11 residues. Here the CDR3 DNA reads TGTGCCAGCAGTTACGGGGATACGCAGTATTTT. This sequence encodes CASSYGDTQYF.

This clone was found a few times. The chain is built from TRBV28 and TRBJ2-1; 9 bases align to TRBD1. The CDR3 runs to 13 residues. Germline V lookup: CDR1 MDHEN, CDR2 SYDVKM. Trimming took 6 bases from V and 4 from J; bases not matched to a gene: 1. The CDR3 nucleotides read TGTGCCAGCAGGGGACAGGGATACAATGAGCAGTTCTTC. This translates into CASRGQGYNEQFF.

V usage is TRBV7-2 and J usage is TRBJ1-2; D unresolved. From germline, CDR1 is SGHTA and CDR2 FQGNSA. Deletions cut 1 base from V and 4 bases from J, with 10 bases between. The CDR3 consists of 14 residues. The CDR3 loop reads CASSLGSLIYGYTF. The CDR3 region has the DNA TGTGCCAGCAGCTTAGGGTCCTTGATCTATGGCTACACCTTC.

The CDR3 DNA is TGTGCCAGCAGCCCCCTCGGACGGCGGGGTCAAGAGACCCAGTACTTC. Its protein product is CASSPLGRRGQETQYF. V usage is TRBV14 and J usage is TRBJ2-5; TRBD2 might be the D (6 bases). V lost 4 bases to trimming and J lost 2 bases, with 17 bases between them. Germline lookup yields CDR1 SGHDN and CDR2 FVKESK. This CDR3 comprises 16 residues.

The chain carries TRBV28 and TRBJ1-4, with a tentative D call TRBD1 (5 bases). Germline V CDR1 and CDR2: MDHEN, SYDVKM. V lost 3 bases, J lost 5 bases, and 10 bases lay in between. CDR3 length: 14 residues. CDR3 coding DNA: TGTGCCAGCAGTTTGGGGGTATCAAATGAAAAACTGTTTTTT. Its protein product is CASSLGVSNEKLFF.

Note on this clone: It is likely a read error, because the conserved phenylalanine at the end of the CDR3 is missing. The rearrangement uses TRBV30 and TRBJ1-6; D might be TRBD1 (5 bases). CDR1 and CDR2 (germline): GTSNPN, SVGIG (reference sequence). Trimming left V 2 bases short and J 0 bases short, with 14 bases between. The CDR3 covers 17 residues. The CDR3 region is CAWSPLGAGSYNSPLHL. As DNA, the CDR3 is TGTGCCTGGAGTCCGCTTGGGGCAGGCTCCTATAATTCACCCCTCCACCTT.

The chain has TRBV5-6 and TRBJ2-3; 8 bases match TRBD2. Trimming removed 0 bases from V and 2 bases from J; junction bases left unmatched: 5. Germline V gene sequence: CDR1 SGHDT, CDR2 YYEEEE. This CDR3 has 16 amino acids. The CDR3 coding sequence is TGTGCCAGCAGCTTGGAACTAGCGGAACTCACAGATACGCAGTATTTT. It specifies CASSLELAELTDTQYF.

This chain joins TRBV7-2 and TRBJ2-7; TRBD2 might be the D (5 bases). Per germline, CDR1 SGHTA and CDR2 FQGNSA. Trimming took off 4 bases at V and 3 bases at J, with 16 bases between the two ends. CDR3 length: 15 residues. The DNA of the CDR3 is TGTGCCAGCAGCTGGCCGGGTCGAGGGATCTACGAGCAGTACTTC. Encoded protein: CASSWPGRGIYEQYF.

In its sample, this clone was seen a few times. The chain is built from TRBV5-1 and TRBJ1-5; D possibly corresponds to TRBD1 (5 bases). V gave up 5 bases and J gave up 7 bases, with 16 bases separating them. The CDR3 extends over 14 amino acids. Germline lookup yields CDR1 SGHRS and CDR2 YFSETQ. The CDR3 protein is CASRPGTREQPQHF. CDR3 DNA sequence: TGCGCCAGCAGACCCGGGACCCGGGAACAGCCCCAGCATTTT.

This chain links TRBV2 with TRBJ2-1; D is possibly TRBD1 or TRBD2 (5 bases each). The CDR3 sequence is 13 residues long. Germline CDR1 is SNHLY and CDR2 is FYNNEI. Deletions cut 8 bases from V and 3 bases from J, with 11 bases between. In DNA form, the CDR3 reads TGTGCCAGCGGGGACGGGATCTACAATGAGCAGTTCTTC. It encodes CASGDGIYNEQFF. Based on the CDR3 plus reference TRBV2 and TRBJ2-1, the full variable domain is EPEVTQTPSHQVTQMGQEVILRCVPISNHLYFYWYRQILGQKVEFLVSFYNNEISEKSEIFDDQFSVERPDGSNFTLKIRSTKLEDSAMYFCASGDGIYNEQFFGPGTRLTVL.

The CDR3 protein is CASSWPLGQETQYF. Here the CDR3 DNA reads TGCGCCAGCAGCTGGCCACTCGGACAAGAGACCCAGTACTTC. V is TRBV5-1 and J is TRBJ2-5; D remains unclear. The length of the CDR3 is 14 residues. Germline V lookup: CDR1 SGHRS, CDR2 YFSETQ. Trimming shortened V by 3 bases and J by 2 bases, and 11 bases separated the two germline ends.

The rearrangement joins TRBV9 to TRBJ2-7; D uncertain. CDR3 length: 14 residues. V was cut by 0 bases and J by 6 bases, with 13 bases left in between. Germline lookup yields CDR1 SGDLS and CDR2 YYNGEE. CDR3 nucleotides: TGTGCCAGCAGCGTAGACGGTGTACGTCGCGAGCAGTACTTC. It yields the protein CASSVDGVRREQYF. Full variable domain (rest looked up from reference TRBV9 and TRBJ2-7): DSGVTQTPKHLITATGQRVTLRCSPRSGDLSVYWYQQSLDQGLQFLIQYYNGEERAKGNILERFSAQQFPDLHSELNLSSLELGDSALYFCASSVDGVRREQYFGPGTRLTVT.

The J gene is TRBJ2-7, the V gene TRBV6-1; no definite D call. Trimming shortened V by 6 bases and J by 5 bases, and 14 bases separated the two germline ends. Germline V gene sequence: CDR1 MNHNS, CDR2 SASEGT. This CDR3 region has 13 residues. The CDR3, as DNA: TGTGCCAGCAGCCCGCCGCTTAGGAACGAGCAGTACTTC. Encoded protein: CASSPPLRNEQYF.

V is TRBV27 and J is TRBJ1-5; 11 nucleotides agree with TRBD1. Trimming cost V 5 bases and J 4 bases; bases outside gene matches: 10. CDR3 length: 17 residues. From germline, CDR1 is MNHEY and CDR2 SMNVEV (reference sequence). Here the CDR3 DNA reads TGTGCCAGCAGTAGAACCGGGACAGGGGGAAGGAATCAGCCCCAGCATTTT. This encodes CASSRTGTGGRNQPQHF.

V gene TRBV28 combines with J gene TRBJ2-3; 7 nucleotides match TRBD1. Germline lookup yields CDR1 MDHEN and CDR2 SYDVKM. The CDR3 spans 11 residues. The V and J ends lost 11 bases and 9 bases, in that order; junction bases with no gene match: 8. The CDR3 DNA sequence: TGTGCCTACCGACAGGGAAACACGCAGTATTTT. Translated: CAYRQGNTQYF.

The V gene is TRBV19, the J gene TRBJ2-4; tentatively, D is TRBD2 (5 bases). The CDR3 has 14 amino acids. Germline V gene data show CDR1 as LNHDA and CDR2 as SQIVND (reference sequence). The V gene lost 4 bases and the J gene lost 4 bases, with 11 bases spanning the gap. This CDR3 is CASSNPGEKNIQYF. The CDR3 bases are TGTGCCAGTAGTAACCCCGGGGAAAAAAACATTCAGTACTTC.

The chain is built from TRBV13 and TRBJ1-2, with D possibly matching TRBD1 (5 bases). The CDR3 sequence is 12 residues long. V lost 1 base and J 8 bases, leaving 8 bases between the germline ends. Germline CDR1 reads PRHDT; CDR2 reads FYEKMQ (reference sequence). CDR3: CASSLEGRGYTF. DNA of the CDR3: TGTGCCAGCAGCTTAGAGGGGCGAGGCTACACCTTC.

The V gene is TRBV5-6, the J gene TRBJ2-5; D is possibly TRBD1 (6 bases). The CDR3 length is 15 residues. The V gene lost 2 bases and the J gene lost 2 bases, with 13 bases spanning the gap. CDR1 and CDR2 from the germline V gene are SGHDT and YYEEEE. The CDR3 DNA sequence: TGTGCCAGCAGCTTAGGTGGCCAGGGGCAAGAGACCCAGTACTTC. Residues: CASSLGGQGQETQYF.